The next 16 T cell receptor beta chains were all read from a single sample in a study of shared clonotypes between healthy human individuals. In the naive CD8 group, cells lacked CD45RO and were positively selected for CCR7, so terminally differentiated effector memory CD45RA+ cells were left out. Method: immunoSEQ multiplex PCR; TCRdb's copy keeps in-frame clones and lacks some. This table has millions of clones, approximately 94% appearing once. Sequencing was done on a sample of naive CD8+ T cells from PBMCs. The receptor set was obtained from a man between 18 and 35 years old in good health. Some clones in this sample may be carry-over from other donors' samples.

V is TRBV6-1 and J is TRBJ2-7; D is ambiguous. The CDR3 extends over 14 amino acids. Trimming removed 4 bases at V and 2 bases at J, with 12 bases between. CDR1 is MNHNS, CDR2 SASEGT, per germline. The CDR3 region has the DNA TGTGCCAGCAGTGCCCAACCGGGTGCCTACGAGCAGTACTTC. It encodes CASSAQPGAYEQYF.

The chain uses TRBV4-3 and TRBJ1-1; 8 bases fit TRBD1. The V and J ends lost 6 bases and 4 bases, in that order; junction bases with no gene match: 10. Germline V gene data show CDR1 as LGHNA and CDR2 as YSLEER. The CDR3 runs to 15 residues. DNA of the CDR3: TGCGCCAGCAGTCCTCTTACAGGGGGGGGCACTGAAGCTTTCTTT. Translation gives CASSPLTGGGTEAFF.

Here the CDR3 reads CASSQDRVEVTF. As DNA, the CDR3 is TGCGCCAGCAGCCAAGATCGGGTTGAGGTCACCTTC. The chain is built from TRBV4-3 and TRBJ1-2; no definite D call. The germline V gene has CDR1 LGHNA and CDR2 YSLEER. The germline V and J ends were trimmed by 0 bases and 13 bases, with 12 bases remaining between them. The CDR3 totals 12 residues.

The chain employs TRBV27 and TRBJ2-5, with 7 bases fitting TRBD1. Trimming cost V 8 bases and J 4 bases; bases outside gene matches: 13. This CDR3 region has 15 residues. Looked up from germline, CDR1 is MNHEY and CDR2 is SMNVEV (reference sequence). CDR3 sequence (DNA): TGTGCCAGCGGGAGTTGGGGACAGCAGTCAGAGACCCAGTACTTC. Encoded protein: CASGSWGQQSETQYF.

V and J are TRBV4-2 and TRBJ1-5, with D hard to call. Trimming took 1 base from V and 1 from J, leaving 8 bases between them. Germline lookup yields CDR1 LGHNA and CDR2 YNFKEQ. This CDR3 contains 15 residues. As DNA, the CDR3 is TGTGCCAGCAGCCAAGTGGCCGCAAGCAATCAGCCCCAGCATTTT. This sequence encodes CASSQVAASNQPQHF.

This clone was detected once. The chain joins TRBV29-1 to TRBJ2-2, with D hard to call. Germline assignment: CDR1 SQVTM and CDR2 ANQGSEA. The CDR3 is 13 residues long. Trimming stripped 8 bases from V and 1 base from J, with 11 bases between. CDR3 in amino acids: CSFSGVNTGELFF. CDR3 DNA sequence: TGCAGCTTTTCAGGCGTGAACACCGGGGAGCTGTTTTTT.

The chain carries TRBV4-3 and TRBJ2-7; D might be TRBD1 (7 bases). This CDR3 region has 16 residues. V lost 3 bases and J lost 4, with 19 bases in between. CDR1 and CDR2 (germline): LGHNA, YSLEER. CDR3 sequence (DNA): TGCGCCAGCAGCCAGGAGAGCAGGGGGGAAGCATACGAGCAGTACTTC. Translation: CASSQESRGEAYEQYF.

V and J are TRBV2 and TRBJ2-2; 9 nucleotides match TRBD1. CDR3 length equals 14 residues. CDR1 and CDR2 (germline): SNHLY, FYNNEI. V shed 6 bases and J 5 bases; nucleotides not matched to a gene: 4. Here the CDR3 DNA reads TGTGCCAGCAGCCGGGACAGGGCTACCGGGGAGCTGTTTTTT. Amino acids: CASSRDRATGELFF.

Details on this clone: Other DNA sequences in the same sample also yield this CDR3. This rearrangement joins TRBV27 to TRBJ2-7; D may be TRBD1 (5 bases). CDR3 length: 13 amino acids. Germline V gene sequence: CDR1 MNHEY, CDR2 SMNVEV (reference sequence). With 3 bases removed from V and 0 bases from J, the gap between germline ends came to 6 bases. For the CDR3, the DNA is TGTGCCAGCAGTTTGACAGTCTCCTACGAGCAGTACTTC. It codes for CASSLTVSYEQYF.

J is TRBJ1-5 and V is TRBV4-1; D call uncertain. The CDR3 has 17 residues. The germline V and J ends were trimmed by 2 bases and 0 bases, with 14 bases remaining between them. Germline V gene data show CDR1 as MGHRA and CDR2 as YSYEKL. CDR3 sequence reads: CASSQLLTSDSNQPQHF. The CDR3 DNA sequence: TGCGCCAGCAGCCAACTCCTCACCTCAGATAGCAATCAGCCCCAGCATTTT.

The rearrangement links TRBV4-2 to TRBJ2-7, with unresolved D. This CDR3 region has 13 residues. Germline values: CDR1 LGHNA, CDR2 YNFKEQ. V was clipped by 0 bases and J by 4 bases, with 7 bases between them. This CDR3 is CASSQDELYEQYF. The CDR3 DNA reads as TGTGCCAGCAGCCAAGACGAGTTATACGAGCAGTACTTC.

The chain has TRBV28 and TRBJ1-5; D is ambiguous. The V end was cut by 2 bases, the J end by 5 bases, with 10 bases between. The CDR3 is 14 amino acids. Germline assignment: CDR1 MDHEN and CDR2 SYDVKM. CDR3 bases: TGTGCCAGCAGTTTACCCCGGTCCCATCAGCCCCAGCATTTT. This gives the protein CASSLPRSHQPQHF.

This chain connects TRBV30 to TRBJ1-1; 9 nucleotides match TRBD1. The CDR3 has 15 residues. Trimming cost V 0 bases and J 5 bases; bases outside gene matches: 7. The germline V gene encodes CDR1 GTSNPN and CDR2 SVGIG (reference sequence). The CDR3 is CAWSVQGQGRTEAFF. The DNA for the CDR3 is TGTGCCTGGAGTGTACAAGGACAGGGGAGAACTGAAGCTTTCTTT.

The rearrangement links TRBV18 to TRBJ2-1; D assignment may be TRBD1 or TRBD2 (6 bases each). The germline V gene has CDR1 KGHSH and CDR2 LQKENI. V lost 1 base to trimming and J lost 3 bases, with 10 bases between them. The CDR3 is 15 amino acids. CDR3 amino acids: CASSPRRGGYNEQFF. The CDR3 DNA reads TGTGCCAGCTCACCACGCAGGGGAGGCTACAATGAGCAGTTCTTC. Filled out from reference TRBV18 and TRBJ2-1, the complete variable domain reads NAGVMQNPRHLVRRRGQEARLRCSPMKGHSHVYWYRQLPEEGLKFMVYLQKENIIDESGMPKERFSAEFPKEGPSILRIQQVVRGDSAAYFCASSPRRGGYNEQFFGPGTRLTVL.

The chain's CDR3 is CASSLGDLRHEQYF. Written as DNA, the CDR3 is TGTGCCAGCAGCTTAGGGGACTTACGCCACGAGCAGTACTTC. The chain links TRBV7-9 to TRBJ2-7; D is possibly TRBD2 (6 bases). V shed 1 base and J shed 5 bases, with 12 bases lying between them. CDR1 and CDR2 from the germline V gene are SEHNR and FQNEAQ (reference sequence). The CDR3 runs to 14 residues.

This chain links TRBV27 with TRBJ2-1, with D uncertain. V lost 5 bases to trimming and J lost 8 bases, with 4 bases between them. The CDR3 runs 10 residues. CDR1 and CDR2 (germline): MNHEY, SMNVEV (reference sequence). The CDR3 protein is CASSLYEQFF. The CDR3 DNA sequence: TGTGCCAGCAGTCTTTATGAGCAGTTCTTC.